This TCR beta chain was observed in a study of response to subunit inactivated influenza vaccine. TCRdb reprocessed the RT-PCR reads via MiXCR and lists one record per CDR3 protein. The table shows around 570,000 distinct CDR3 sequences, with roughly 8.2% occurring only once. This clonotype was recorded a few times. This CDR3 has 18 residues. Trimming removed 5 bases at V and 5 bases at J, with 27 bases between. The germline gives CDR1 MNHEY, CDR2 SMNVEV (reference sequence). The chain is built from TRBV27 and TRBJ2-5; D is uncertain. The source was PBMCs from blood, collected less than 30 months after vaccination. This receptor was identified in a man in his fifties or sixties who received an inactivated influenza vaccine. DNA of the CDR3: TGTGCCAGCAGTCCCTATGAGGTTGTCAGCGAAGATTTGGAGACCCAGTACTTC. It specifies CASSPYEVVSEDLETQYF.